Given below is one T cell receptor (beta chain) in context. What antigen it recognizes has not been identified. No base-level quality is on record; no much larger clone is a single base apart. The data derive from a study of shared clonotypes between healthy human individuals (dated by TCRdb to the early 2020s). Context from the whole study: A few men and two women, aged 18 to 49 years, made up the cohort. Per donor, three plates each were used for CD4 naive and CD4 memory, two for CD8 naive, and one for CD8 memory. To estimate repertoire size and how much clonotypes are shared between individuals, the study performed deep sequencing of blood TCR repertoires from roughly five healthy adults. Different laboratories and diverse techniques were used to prepare libraries and sequence TCR repertoires, to increase sequencing depth and limit assay-specific biases. Each donor's leukapheresis produced roughly between roughly 0.85 and 10 billion PBMCs. General study outcomes and caveats: Based on pairwise subsampling, the degree of clonotype sharing among donors was expected to be affected by sequencing depth. When a handful of donors were compared, the shared fraction of clonotypes was 5% to 6.5% for naive CD4, approximately 3.3% for naive CD8, 2.3% for memory CD4, and 0.4% for memory CD8. Rarefaction of sorted-subset datasets indicated incomplete sequencing despite the large sequencing depth. Naive subsets generally had larger estimated clonotype richness than memory subsets. Sampling was restricted to blood, and TCR repertoires in tissues likely differ from the TCR repertoires found in blood. Compared with non-shared clonotypes, clonotypes shared by all four sorted-subset donors had higher generation probabilities. Because the study included only a small number of donors, the genetic and exposure-history diversity represented was limited.

Using the deep immunoSEQ assay, multiplex PCR amplified TCR CDR3 regions from genomic DNA. For each cell subset, the extracted genomic DNA was distributed evenly across all wells of several immunoSEQ 96-well plates, and each plate served as one replicate. For sorted subsets, around 200 ng genomic DNA, equal to tens of thousands of T cell genomes, was loaded into each replicate PCR. Purified libraries were measured with a Qubit 3.0 fluorometer, size-checked on a Bioanalyzer 2100, and measured again with the KAPA Library Quantification kit. Each immunoSEQ 96-well plate was sequenced on its own single-read 150-cycle Illumina NextSeq 550 flow cell. The paper's processing steps were these. Because only junctional sequences without quality scores were contained in the immunoSEQ output, filtering matching that applied to full-length reads could not be performed. Sequences were annotated with PyIR, a Python wrapper for IgBLAST v1.9, using IMGT germline references to assign V/J genes and CDR3. Reads were removed for weak V/J assignments (E-value above 1e-6), missing CDR3, stop codons, out-of-frame junctions, or ambiguous translated residues. A V3J clonotype was defined by an identical inferred V gene, J gene, and CDR3 amino acid sequence. To compute the percentage overlap between repertoires, the number of shared unique clonotypes was divided by the size of the smaller repertoire. Three approaches were used to assess repertoire richness: RTK rarefaction, the Chao1 estimator, and Recon v2.1 estimates of unobserved clonotypes. Generation probabilities for all TCRbeta clonotypes obtained by the gDNA method from a handful of donors were computed using OLGA. TCRdb carries this immuneACCESS record with in-frame sequences only. Its versions omit some clonotypes, under half of them owing to an unresolved V gene in the studies checked, with the rest unexplained. The V and J calls and the clone size are those of that table, but D and trimming were determined from the DNA. The sample yields 100,000 or so clones; roughly 70% were counted once. The top ten clones comprise over 20% of the sample.

Healthy HIV-negative adults with no recently reported acute infections or vaccinations were included as donors. Every donor was a Caucasian adult residing in Nashville, Tennessee, USA. CD8 memory samples consisted of magnetically selected CD45RO+ cells combined with CCR7-negative CD45RA+ effector memory (TemRA) cells. Blood was collected by leukapheresis, and PBMCs were isolated by Ficoll-Histopaque density gradient centrifugation and then cryopreserved in liquid nitrogen vapor phase. Purity and quantity of every magnetically sorted T cell population were checked by analytical flow cytometry. Genomic DNA was isolated from each sorted fraction and quantified by UV absorbance on a Nanodrop 2000c. According to the germline V gene (reference sequence), CDR1 reads MNHNY and CDR2 reads SVGAGI. V lost 6 bases and J lost 3 bases, and the count of bases not matched to a germline gene is 9. The CDR3 runs 15 amino acids, cysteine and phenylalanine included. Only the CDR3 part of the read is kept: 45 bases, read in frame from the first base.

The chain was built from TRBV6-6 and TRBJ2-7; 9 central bases correspond to TRBD1. The source is a young woman in good health. The sample comprised memory CD8+ T cells sorted from blood. Reading the label with the study, this specimen's cell subset or site is: CD45RO+ cells pooled with CCR7-negative TemRA cells. Here the CDR3 is given as CASRDPGTGNYEQYF. The DNA is as follows: TGTGCCAGCAGGGACCCCGGGACAGGGAACTACGAGCAGTACTTC.